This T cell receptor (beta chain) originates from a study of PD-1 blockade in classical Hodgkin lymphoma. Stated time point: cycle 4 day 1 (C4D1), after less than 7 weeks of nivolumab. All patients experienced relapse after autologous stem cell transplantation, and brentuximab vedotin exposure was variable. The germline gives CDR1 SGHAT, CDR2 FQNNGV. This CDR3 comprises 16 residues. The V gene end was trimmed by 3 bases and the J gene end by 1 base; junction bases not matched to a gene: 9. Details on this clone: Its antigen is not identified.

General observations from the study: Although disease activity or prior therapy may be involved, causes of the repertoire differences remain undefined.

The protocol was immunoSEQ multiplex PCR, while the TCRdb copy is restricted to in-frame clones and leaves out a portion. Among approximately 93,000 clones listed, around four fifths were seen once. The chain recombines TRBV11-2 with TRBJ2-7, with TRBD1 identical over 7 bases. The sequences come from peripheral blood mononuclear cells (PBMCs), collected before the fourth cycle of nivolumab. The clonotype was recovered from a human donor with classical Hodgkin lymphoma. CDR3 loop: CASSFRTGAPSYEQYF. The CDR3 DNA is TGTGCCAGCAGCTTCCGGACAGGAGCTCCTTCCTACGAGCAGTACTTC.